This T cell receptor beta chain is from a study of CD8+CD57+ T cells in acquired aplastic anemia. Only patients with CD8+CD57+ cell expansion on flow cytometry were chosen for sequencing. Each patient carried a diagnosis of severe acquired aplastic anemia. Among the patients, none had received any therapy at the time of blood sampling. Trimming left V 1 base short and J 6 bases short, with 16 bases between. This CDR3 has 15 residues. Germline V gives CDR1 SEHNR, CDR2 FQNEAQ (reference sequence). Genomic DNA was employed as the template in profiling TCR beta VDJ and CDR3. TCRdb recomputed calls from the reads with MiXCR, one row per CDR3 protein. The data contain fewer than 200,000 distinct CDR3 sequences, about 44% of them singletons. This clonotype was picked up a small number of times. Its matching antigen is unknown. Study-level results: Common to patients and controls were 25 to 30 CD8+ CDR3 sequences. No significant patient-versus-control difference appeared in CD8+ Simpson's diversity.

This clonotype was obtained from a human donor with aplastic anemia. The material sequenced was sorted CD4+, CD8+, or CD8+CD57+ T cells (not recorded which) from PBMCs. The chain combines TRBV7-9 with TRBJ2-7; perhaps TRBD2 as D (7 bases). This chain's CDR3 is CASSLEQGLPGEQYF. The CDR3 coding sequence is TGTGCCAGCAGCTTAGAACAGGGACTACCTGGCGAGCAGTACTTC.